What follows are 13 T cell receptor beta chains derived from one specimen sequenced in a study of spatial heterogeneity in lung cancer. Study-level points and caveats: Expanded intratumoral alpha and beta TCR counts tracked tumor mutation counts.

These receptors' targets are unknown. Documented time point: sample taken at primary tumor resection. TCRdb processed the 5' RACE reads anew with MiXCR; each CDR3 protein has one entry. Among several thousand distinct CDR3 sequences, 35% were seen once, and the ten largest hold 12%. This specimen was lung tumor tissue, taken at surgery. Receptor source: a female donor with early-stage non-small cell lung cancer.

This clonotype was detected only a few times. The chain recombines TRBV6-2 or TRBV6-3 with TRBJ2-7; D ambiguous. In germline, CDR1 is MNHEY, CDR2 SVGEGT. Deletions cut 0 bases from V and 8 bases from J, with 8 bases between. The CDR3 sequence is 12 residues long. The CDR3 spells CASSYSVFQQYF. CDR3 in DNA: TGTGCCAGCAGTTACTCCGTCTTCCAGCAGTACTTC.

As to this clonotype: The junction differs from germline at one of its ends, possibly a read error. This chain uses TRBV6-6 with TRBJ2-1; the D gene is possibly TRBD2 (6 bases). The germline V gene has CDR1 MNHNY and CDR2 SVGAGI (reference sequence). The CDR3 sequence is 12 residues long. CDR3 in DNA: TGTGCCGGCAGCCTCCCCGGAGGGGAGCAGTTCTTC. Translating it yields CAGSLPGGEQFF.

In this sample, this clonotype is medium-sized. V gene TRBV7-2 combines with J gene TRBJ2-1, with TRBD2 matching over 7 bases. V was clipped by 1 base and J by 9 bases; unmatched bases: 6. CDR1 and CDR2 (germline): SGHTA, FQGNSA. There are 14 residues in the CDR3. The CDR3 DNA sequence: TGTGCCAGCAGCTTAGTTATGAGGGAGGGTGAGCAGTTCTTC. It translates to CASSLVMREGEQFF.

This clonotype was seen only a few times. The V and J genes are TRBV4-1 and TRBJ2-3, with 9 bases fitting TRBD2. Germline V gene sequence: CDR1 MGHRA, CDR2 YSYEKL. The V gene end was trimmed by 0 bases and the J gene end by 0 bases; junction bases not matched to a gene: 4. The CDR3 extends over 17 amino acids. CDR3 residues: CASSQEASGASTDTQYF. The CDR3 DNA sequence: TGCGCCAGCAGCCAAGAGGCTAGCGGGGCTAGCACAGATACGCAGTATTTT.

This chain links TRBV5-1 with TRBJ2-2; 10 bases align to TRBD1. V shed 3 bases and J 7 bases; nucleotides not matched to a gene: 6. This CDR3 has 15 residues. Germline CDR1 SGHRS, CDR2 YFSETQ. CDR3 coding DNA: TGCGCCAGCAGCTCCCGGGACAGGGGAATCGGGGAGCTGTTTTTT. This translates into CASSSRDRGIGELFF.

Within the sample, this clonotype is medium-sized. The chain recombines TRBV6-6 with TRBJ2-7; possible D gene TRBD1, 6 bases. V was pared by 6 bases and J by 5 bases, with 14 bases between. This CDR3 has 13 residues. Germline V gene data show CDR1 as MNHNY and CDR2 as SVGAGI (reference sequence). CDR3 DNA sequence: TGTGCCAGCAGCTCCAACACAGGGAACGAGCAGTACTTC. Translation gives CASSSNTGNEQYF.

This clonotype qualifies as large. The chain has TRBV7-2 and TRBJ1-5; D is unclear. Trimming cost V 1 base and J 4 bases, with 14 bases left between them. This CDR3 contains 16 residues. Germline V gives CDR1 SGHTA, CDR2 FQGNSA. This CDR3 is CASSLGLGFGNQPQHF. The CDR3, as DNA: TGTGCCAGCAGCTTAGGACTGGGATTTGGAAATCAGCCCCAGCATTTT.

The chain is built from TRBV18 and TRBJ2-4; D is perhaps TRBD1 or TRBD2 (5 bases each). The CDR3 loop spans 13 amino acids. Between the trimmed V and J ends, which lost 5 bases and 9 bases, there was a span of 14 bases. Germline V gene sequence: CDR1 KGHSH, CDR2 LQKENI. CDR3 nucleotide sequence: TGTGCCAGCTCAGGGGACCCTAGTGCCATTCAGTACTTC. Translating gives CASSGDPSAIQYF.

A few counts support this clonotype. This sequence joins TRBV20-1 and TRBJ2-1, with no clear D. CDR1 and CDR2 (germline): DFQATT, SNEGSKA (reference sequence). This CDR3 has 15 residues. The V end was cut by 5 bases, the J end by 2 bases, with 16 bases between. The DNA for the CDR3 is TGCAGTGCTTATACGACTCGATATACCTACAATGAGCAGTTCTTC. Protein sequence: CSAYTTRYTYNEQFF.

By frequency in the sample, this clonotype is medium-sized (0.01 to 0.1%). The V and J genes are TRBV6-5 and TRBJ2-5, with no clear D. CDR3 length: 11 amino acids. Germline loops: CDR1 MNHEY, CDR2 SVGAGI. V was pared by 6 bases and J by 7 bases, with 9 bases between. CDR3 DNA sequence: TGTGCCAGCAGCCACGGCGGGACCCAGTACTTC. This sequence encodes CASSHGGTQYF.

By frequency in the sample, this clonotype is medium-sized (0.01 to 0.1%). V and J are TRBV24-1 and TRBJ2-3, with D perhaps TRBD2 (6 bases). The CDR3 loop spans 17 amino acids. Per germline, CDR1 KGHDR and CDR2 SFDVKD. With 4 bases removed from V and 2 bases from J, the gap between germline ends came to 18 bases. The CDR3: CATSERGTKGFTDTQYF. In DNA, the CDR3 is TGTGCCACCAGTGAACGCGGGACCAAGGGGTTCACAGATACGCAGTATTTT.

J is TRBJ2-7 and V is TRBV6-5; 11 bases fit TRBD2. Germline V gives CDR1 MNHEY, CDR2 SVGAGI. The trim removed 6 bases at V and 7 bases at J, leaving 14 bases unmatched. This CDR3 comprises 16 residues. This chain's CDR3 is CASRTVAGGQTGEQYF. The CDR3 DNA sequence: TGTGCCAGCAGGACCGTAGCGGGGGGGCAAACGGGAGAGCAGTACTTC.

Relative to its sample, this clonotype is medium-sized (0.01 to 0.1%). The chain employs TRBV10-3 and TRBJ2-3; 9 nucleotides match TRBD2. The CDR3 totals 14 residues. After removal of 3 bases from V and 3 bases from J, the junction contained 1 base not matched to a gene. Germline lookup yields CDR1 ENHRY and CDR2 SYGVKD. Written as DNA, the CDR3 is TGTGCCATCAGTGAAGGACTAGCGACAGATACGCAGTATTTT. It is translated as CAISEGLATDTQYF.